Here is one T cell receptor beta chain with its context. This table comes from immunoSEQ multiplex PCR, and its TCRdb copy is limited to in-frame clones, with some not included. Altogether about 150,000 clones are present, nearly 95% being singletons, with the ten largest covering over 4%. The entry originates in a study of T cell responses to AZD1222 COVID-19 vaccine. This clonotype was sampled from an adult in good health. Sequencing used peripheral blood, obtained on day 0 of AZD1222 vaccination.

DNA of the CDR3: TGTGCCAGTAGTCCTATTAGCGGAGGTAGCACAGATACGCAGTATTTT. The encoded protein is CASSPISGGSTDTQYF. The chain is built from TRBV19 and TRBJ2-3; D perhaps matches TRBD2 (6 bases). The V gene's germline CDR1 is LNHDA and CDR2 SQIVND (reference sequence). V was clipped by 5 bases and J by 0 bases, with 15 bases between them. This CDR3 is built from 16 residues.